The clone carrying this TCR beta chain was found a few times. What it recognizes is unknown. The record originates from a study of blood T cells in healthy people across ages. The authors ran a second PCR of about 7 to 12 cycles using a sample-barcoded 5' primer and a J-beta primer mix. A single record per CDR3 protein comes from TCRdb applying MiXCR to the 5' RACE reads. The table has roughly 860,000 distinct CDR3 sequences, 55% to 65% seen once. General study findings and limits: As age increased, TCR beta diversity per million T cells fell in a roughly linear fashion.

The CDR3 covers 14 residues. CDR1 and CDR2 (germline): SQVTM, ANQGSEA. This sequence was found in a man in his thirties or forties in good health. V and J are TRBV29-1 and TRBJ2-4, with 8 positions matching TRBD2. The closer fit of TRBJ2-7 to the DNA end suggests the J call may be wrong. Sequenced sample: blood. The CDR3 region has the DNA TGCAGCGTTGTCGGGGGGGACTCCTCCTACGAGCAGTACTTC. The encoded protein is CSVVGGDSSYEQYF.